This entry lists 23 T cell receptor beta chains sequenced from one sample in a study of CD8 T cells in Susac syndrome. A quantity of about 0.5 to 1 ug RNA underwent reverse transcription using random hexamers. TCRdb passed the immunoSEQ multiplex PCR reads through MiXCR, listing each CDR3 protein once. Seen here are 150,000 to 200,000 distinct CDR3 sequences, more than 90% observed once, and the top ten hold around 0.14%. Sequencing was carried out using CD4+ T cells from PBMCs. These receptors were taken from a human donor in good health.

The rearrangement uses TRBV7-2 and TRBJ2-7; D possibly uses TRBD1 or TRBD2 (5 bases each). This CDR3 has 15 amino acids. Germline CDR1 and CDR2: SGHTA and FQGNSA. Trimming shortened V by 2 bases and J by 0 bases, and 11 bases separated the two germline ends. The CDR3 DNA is TGTGCCAGCAGCTTAAACGGGGCCTTCTCCTACGAGCAGTACTTC. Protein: CASSLNGAFSYEQYF.

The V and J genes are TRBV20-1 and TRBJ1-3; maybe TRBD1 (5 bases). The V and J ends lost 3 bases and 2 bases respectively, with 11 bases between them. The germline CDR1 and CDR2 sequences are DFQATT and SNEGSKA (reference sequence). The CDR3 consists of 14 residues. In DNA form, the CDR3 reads TGCAGTGCTAGGTTGGAGACAGCTGGAAACACCATATATTTT. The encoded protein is CSARLETAGNTIYF.

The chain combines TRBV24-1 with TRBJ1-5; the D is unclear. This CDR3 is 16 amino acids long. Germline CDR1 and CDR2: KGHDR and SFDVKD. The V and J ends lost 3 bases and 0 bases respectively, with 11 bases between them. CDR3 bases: TGTGCCACCAGTGATCGGGCAGCCTATAGCAATCAGCCCCAGCATTTT. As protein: CATSDRAAYSNQPQHF.

As DNA, the CDR3 is TGTGCCAGCAGTTTACTCACAGGGAACATTCAGTACTTC. It specifies CASSLLTGNIQYF. The rearrangement joins TRBV28 to TRBJ2-4; the D gene is possibly TRBD1 (6 bases). The germline V gene has CDR1 MDHEN and CDR2 SYDVKM. The V and J ends lost 2 bases and 7 bases respectively, with 9 bases between them. The CDR3 runs to 13 residues.

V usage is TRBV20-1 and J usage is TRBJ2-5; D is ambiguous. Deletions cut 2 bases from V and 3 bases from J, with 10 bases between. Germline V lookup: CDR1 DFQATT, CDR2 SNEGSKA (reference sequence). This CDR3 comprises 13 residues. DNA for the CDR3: TGCAGTGCTAGATGGGCTGGGGAAGAGACCCAGTACTTC. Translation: CSARWAGEETQYF.

CDR3 residues: CASSSRDTSLPNYGYTF. CDR3 in DNA: TGTGCCAGCAGTTCGCGGGACACCAGCTTACCTAACTATGGCTACACCTTC. The chain recombines TRBV27 with TRBJ1-2, with D perhaps matching TRBD1 (6 bases). Germline V gene data show CDR1 as MNHEY and CDR2 as SMNVEV (reference sequence). The germline V and J ends were trimmed by 4 bases and 0 bases, with 18 bases remaining between them. The CDR3 has 17 residues.

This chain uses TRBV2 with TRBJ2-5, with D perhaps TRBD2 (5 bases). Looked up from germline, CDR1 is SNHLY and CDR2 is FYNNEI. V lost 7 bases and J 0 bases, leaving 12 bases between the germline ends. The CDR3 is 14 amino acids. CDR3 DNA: TGTGCCAGCATTAAGGAAGCGGACCAAGAGACCCAGTACTTC. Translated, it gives CASIKEADQETQYF.

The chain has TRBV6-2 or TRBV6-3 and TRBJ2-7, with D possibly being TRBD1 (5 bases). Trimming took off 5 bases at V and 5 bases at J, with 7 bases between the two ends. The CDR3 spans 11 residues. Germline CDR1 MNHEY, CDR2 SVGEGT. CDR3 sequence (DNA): TGTGCCAGCAGTGGGGCAGACGAGCAGTACTTC. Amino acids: CASSGADEQYF.

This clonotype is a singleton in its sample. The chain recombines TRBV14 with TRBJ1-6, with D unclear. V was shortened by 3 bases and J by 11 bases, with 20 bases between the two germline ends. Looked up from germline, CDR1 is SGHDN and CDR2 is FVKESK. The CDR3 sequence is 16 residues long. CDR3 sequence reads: CASSHHATLREAPLHF. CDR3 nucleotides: TGTGCCAGCAGCCACCATGCAACTCTCCGGGAGGCACCCCTCCACTTT.

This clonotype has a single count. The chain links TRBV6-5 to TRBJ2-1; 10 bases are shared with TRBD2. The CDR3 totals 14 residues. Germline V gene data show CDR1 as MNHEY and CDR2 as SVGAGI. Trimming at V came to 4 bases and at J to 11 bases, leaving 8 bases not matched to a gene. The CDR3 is CASSSPRTSGKQFF. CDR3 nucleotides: TGTGCCAGCAGTTCCCCGCGGACTAGCGGAAAGCAGTTCTTC.

The chain's CDR3 is CASSAQGLPQHF. CDR3 DNA sequence: TGTGCCAGCAGTGCCCAGGGACTCCCCCAGCATTTT. This chain connects TRBV28 to TRBJ1-5, with D perhaps TRBD1 (5 bases). Trimming removed 5 bases from V and 10 bases from J, with 12 bases in between. Germline-derived CDR1 and CDR2 are MDHEN and SYDVKM. This CDR3 has 12 residues.

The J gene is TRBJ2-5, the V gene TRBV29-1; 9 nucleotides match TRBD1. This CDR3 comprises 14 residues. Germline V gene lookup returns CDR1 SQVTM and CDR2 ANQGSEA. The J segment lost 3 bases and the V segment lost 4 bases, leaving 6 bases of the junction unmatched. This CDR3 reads CSVVGGTGKETQYF. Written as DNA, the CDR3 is TGCAGCGTTGTCGGCGGGACAGGGAAAGAGACCCAGTACTTC. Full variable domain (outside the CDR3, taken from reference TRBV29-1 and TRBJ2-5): SAVISQKPSRDICQRGTSLTIQCQVDSQVTMMFWYRQQPGQSLTLIATANQGSEATYESGFVIDKFPISRPNLTFSTLTVSNMSPEDSSIYLCSVVGGTGKETQYFGPGTRLLVL.

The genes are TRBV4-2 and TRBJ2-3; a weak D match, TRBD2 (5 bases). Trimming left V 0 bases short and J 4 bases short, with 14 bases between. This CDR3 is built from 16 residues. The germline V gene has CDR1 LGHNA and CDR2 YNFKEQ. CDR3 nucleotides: TGTGCCAGCAGCCAAGAATGGAGAGGGCGGGCAGATACGCAGTATTTT. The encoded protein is CASSQEWRGRADTQYF.

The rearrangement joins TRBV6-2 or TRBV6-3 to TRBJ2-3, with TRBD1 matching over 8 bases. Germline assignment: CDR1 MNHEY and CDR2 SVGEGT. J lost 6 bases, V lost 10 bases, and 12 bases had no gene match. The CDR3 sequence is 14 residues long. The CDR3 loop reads CATRRAGGSDTQYF. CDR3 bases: TGTGCCACTCGAAGGGCAGGGGGCAGCGATACGCAGTATTTT.

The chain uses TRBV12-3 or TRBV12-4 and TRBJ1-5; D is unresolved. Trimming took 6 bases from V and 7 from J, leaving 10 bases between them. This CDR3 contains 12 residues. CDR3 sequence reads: CASRAAVQPQHF. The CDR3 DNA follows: TGTGCCAGCAGGGCCGCAGTCCAGCCCCAGCATTTT.

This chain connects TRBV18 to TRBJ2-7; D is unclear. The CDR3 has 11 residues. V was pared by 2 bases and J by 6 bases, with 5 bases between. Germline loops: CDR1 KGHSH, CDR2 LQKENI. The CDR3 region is CASSPGVEQYF. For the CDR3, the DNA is TGTGCCAGCTCACCAGGGGTCGAGCAGTACTTC.

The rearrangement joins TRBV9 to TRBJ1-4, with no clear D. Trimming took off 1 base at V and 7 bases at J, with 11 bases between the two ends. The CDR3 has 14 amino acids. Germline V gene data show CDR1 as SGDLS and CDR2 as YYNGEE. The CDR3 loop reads CASSVNGIGEKLFF. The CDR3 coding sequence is TGTGCCAGCAGCGTAAATGGTATAGGTGAAAAACTGTTTTTT.

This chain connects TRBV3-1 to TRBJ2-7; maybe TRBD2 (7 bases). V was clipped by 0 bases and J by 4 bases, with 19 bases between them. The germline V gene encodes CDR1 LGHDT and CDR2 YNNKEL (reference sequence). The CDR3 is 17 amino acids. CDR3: CASSQDAGSGGVYEQYF. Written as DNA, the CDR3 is TGTGCCAGCAGCCAAGATGCCGGGTCGGGGGGCGTATACGAGCAGTACTTC.

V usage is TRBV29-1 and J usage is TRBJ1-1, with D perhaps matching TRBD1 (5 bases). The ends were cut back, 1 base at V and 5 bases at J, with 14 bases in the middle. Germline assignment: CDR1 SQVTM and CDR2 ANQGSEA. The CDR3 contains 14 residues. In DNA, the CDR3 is TGCAGCGTTGAAGCCACAGCGGGGGTAACTGAAGCTTTCTTT. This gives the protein CSVEATAGVTEAFF. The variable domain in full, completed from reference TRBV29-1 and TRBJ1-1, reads SAVISQKPSRDICQRGTSLTIQCQVDSQVTMMFWYRQQPGQSLTLIATANQGSEATYESGFVIDKFPISRPNLTFSTLTVSNMSPEDSSIYLCSVEATAGVTEAFFGQGTRLTVV.

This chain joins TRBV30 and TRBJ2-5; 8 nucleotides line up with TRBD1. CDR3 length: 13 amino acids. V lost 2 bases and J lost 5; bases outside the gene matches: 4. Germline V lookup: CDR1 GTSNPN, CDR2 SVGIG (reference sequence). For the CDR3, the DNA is TGTGCCTGGAGTAAACAGGGGGGTGAGACCCAGTACTTC. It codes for CAWSKQGGETQYF.

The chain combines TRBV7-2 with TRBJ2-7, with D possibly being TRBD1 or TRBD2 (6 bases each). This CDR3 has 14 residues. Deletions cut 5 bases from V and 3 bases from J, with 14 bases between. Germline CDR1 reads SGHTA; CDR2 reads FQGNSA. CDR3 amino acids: CASSHGGLNYEQYF. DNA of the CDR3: TGTGCCAGCAGCCATGGGGGGCTGAACTACGAGCAGTACTTC.

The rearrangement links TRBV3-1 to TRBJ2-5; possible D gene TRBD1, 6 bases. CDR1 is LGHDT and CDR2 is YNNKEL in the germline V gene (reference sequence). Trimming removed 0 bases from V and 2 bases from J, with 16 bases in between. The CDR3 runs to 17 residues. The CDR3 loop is CASSQEVKGHFQETQYF. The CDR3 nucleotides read TGTGCCAGCAGCCAAGAGGTGAAGGGACACTTTCAAGAGACCCAGTACTTC.

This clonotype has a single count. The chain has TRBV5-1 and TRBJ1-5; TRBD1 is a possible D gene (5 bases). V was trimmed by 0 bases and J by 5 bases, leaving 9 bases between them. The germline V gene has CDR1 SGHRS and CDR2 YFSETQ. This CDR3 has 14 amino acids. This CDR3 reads CASSLGQGDQPQHF. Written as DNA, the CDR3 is TGCGCCAGCAGCTTGGGGCAGGGAGATCAGCCCCAGCATTTT. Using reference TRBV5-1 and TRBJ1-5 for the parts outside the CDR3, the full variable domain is KAGVTQTPRYLIKTRGQQVTLSCSPISGHRSVSWYQQTPGQGLQFLFEYFSETQRNKGNFPGRFSGRQFSNSRSEMNVSTLELGDSALYLCASSLGQGDQPQHFGDGTRLSIL.